This T cell receptor (beta chain) originates from a study of OX40 agonist ivuxolimab in advanced cancers. Study-wide results and caveats: Clonal expansion from baseline to week 6 occurred in both CD4+ and CD8+ T cells.

Germline trimming cut 5 bases from V and 7 bases from J; bases unmatched to any gene: 3. This CDR3 contains 15 residues. Germline V gene sequence: CDR1 LGHNA, CDR2 YNFKEQ. TCRdb's copy holds only in-frame clones and misses some; the assay was immunoSEQ multiplex PCR. The sample consists of about 40,000 clones, about 88% of them appearing once. This clone has a handful of counts. Its antigen is currently unknown. The rearrangement joins TRBV4-2 to TRBJ2-1; 15 nucleotides match TRBD2. The material sequenced was CD4+ or CD8+ T cells sorted from blood, taken in a trial of the OX40 agonist ivuxolimab. The source is an adult with an advanced solid tumor such as melanoma, head and neck, liver or kidney cancer. CDR3 region: CASSGLAGGVNEQFF. CDR3 sequence (DNA): TGTGCCAGCAGCGGACTAGCGGGGGGGGTGAATGAGCAGTTCTTC.